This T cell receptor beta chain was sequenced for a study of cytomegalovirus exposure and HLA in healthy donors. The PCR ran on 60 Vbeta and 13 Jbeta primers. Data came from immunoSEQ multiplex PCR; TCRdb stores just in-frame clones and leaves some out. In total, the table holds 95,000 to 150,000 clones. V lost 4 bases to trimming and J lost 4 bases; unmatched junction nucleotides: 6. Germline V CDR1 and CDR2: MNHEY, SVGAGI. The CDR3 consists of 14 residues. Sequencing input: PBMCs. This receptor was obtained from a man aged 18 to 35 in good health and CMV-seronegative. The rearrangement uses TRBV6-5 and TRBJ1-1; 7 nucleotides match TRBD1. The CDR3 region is CASSFRRGSTEAFF. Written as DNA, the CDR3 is TGTGCCAGCAGTTTCCGCAGGGGGAGCACTGAAGCTTTCTTT.